This TCR beta chain derives from a study of early T cells in non-severe SARS-CoV-2 infection listed by TCRdb under 2021. Some background on the complete study: Because TCR sequencing was done on bulk RNA from unsorted whole blood, the alpha and beta chains could not be paired. Results the study describes overall, beyond this receptor: VDJdb matching was skewed toward anti-spike CD8 responses and likely underestimated virus-specific expansions, missing private and CD4 specificities.

Counted from cysteine to phenylalanine, this CDR3 has 12 amino acids. The kept DNA is CDR3 alone, 36 bases in frame from the first base. CDR1 and CDR2 were assigned from the germline V gene as SQVTM and ANQGSEA. Clipping removes 7 bases from V and 4 bases from J, with 4 as the unmatched junction base count. This clonotype has a count of ten or more. Its antigen is still unknown. No base-level quality is on record; no much larger clone is a single base apart. Library generation was performed with 5' RACE. The sequencing machine was a NextSeq 500. The TCR library protocol attached unique molecular identifiers to individual cDNA molecules to correct for sequencing error and PCR bias. TCR alpha and beta chains were both sequenced, and the abundances of alpha and beta sequences in each sample were closely correlated with each other. The paper's data handling went like this. Decombinator V4 was used to annotate the V gene, J gene and CDR3 of the TCR sequences. Expanded TCRs were defined as changing significantly between any two time points under a Poisson model with p below 0.0001. TCR abundances were normalised to the total number of TCRs sequenced per sample and were expressed as counts per million. TRAV1-2 paired with TRAJ12, TRAJ20 or TRAJ33 defined MAIT TCRs, while TRAV10 paired with TRAJ18 defined iNKT TCRs. VDJdb, accessed on 1 November 2021, was searched for TCRs annotated for CMV, EBV and SARS-CoV-2, and TCRs annotated for more than one antigen were excluded. TCRdb's own reprocessing of the public reads used fastp at Q25 and MiXCR and kept productive beta chains. Each entry is one CDR3 protein sequence, shown with its most common DNA and genes. TCRdb, not the authors, supplied the V and J calls. The sample profile shows under 60,000 distinct CDR3 sequences; 4.5% to 7% of them were found once. About 4.3% of the sample comes from the top ten.

A case-control design nested within a healthcare worker cohort in London, UK, was used, with weekly nasopharyngeal swab PCR tests and blood sampling performed. Healthcare workers were enrolled in the week of the UK lockdown, from 23 to 31 March 2020, and were followed every week for up to about 16 weeks. The sample taken for sequencing was whole blood. The chain links TRBV29-1 with TRBJ1-2; TRBD1 aligns with 9 central bases. The clonotype comes from an adult who was a healthcare worker with PCR-confirmed SARS-CoV-2 infection or an uninfected control (not recorded which). The sequenced DNA: TGCAGCGGCTCACAGGGGGCCTATGGCTACACCTTC. Its protein is CSGSQGAYGYTF.